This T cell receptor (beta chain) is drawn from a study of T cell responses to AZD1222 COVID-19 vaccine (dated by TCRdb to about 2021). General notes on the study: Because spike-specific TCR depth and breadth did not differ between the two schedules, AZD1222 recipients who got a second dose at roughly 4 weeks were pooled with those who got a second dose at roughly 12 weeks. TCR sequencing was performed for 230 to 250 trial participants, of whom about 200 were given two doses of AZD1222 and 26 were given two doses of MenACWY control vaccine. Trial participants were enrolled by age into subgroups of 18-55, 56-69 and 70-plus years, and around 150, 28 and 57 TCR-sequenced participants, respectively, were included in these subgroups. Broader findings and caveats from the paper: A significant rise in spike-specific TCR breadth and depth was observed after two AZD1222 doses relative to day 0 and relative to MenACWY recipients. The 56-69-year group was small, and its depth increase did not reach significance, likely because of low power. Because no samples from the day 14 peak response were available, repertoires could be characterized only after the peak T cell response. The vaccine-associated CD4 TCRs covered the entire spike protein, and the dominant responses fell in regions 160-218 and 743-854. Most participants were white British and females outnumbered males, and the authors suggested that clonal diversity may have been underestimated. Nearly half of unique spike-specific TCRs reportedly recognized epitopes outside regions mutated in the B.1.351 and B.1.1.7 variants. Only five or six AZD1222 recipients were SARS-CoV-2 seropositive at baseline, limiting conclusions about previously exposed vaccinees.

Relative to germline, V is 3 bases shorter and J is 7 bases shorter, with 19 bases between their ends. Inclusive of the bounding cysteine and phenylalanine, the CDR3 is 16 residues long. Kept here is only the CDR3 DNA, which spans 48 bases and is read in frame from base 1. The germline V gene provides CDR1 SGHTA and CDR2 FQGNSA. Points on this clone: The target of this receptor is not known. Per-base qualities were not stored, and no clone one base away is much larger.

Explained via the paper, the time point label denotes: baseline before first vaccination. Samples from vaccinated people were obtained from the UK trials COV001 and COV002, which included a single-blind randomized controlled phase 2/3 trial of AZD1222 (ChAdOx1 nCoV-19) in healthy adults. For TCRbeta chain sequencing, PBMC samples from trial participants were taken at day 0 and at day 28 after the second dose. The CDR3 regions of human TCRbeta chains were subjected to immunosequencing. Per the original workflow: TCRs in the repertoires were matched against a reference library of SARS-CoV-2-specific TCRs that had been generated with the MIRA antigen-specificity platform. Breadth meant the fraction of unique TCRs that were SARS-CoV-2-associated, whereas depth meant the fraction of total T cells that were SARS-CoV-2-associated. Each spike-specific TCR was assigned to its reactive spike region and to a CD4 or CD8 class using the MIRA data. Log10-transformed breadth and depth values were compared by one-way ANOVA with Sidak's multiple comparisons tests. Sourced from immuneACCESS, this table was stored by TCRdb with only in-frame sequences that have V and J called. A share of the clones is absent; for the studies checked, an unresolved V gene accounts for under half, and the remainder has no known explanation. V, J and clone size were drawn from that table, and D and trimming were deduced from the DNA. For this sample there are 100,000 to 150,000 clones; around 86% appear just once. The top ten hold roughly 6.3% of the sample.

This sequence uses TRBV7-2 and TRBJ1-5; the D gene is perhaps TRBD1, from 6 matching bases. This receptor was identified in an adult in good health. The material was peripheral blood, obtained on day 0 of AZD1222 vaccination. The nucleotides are TGTGCCAGCAGCTTCACATCCCCGGGGGCTGGACAGCCCCAGCATTTT. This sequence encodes CASSFTSPGAGQPQHF.